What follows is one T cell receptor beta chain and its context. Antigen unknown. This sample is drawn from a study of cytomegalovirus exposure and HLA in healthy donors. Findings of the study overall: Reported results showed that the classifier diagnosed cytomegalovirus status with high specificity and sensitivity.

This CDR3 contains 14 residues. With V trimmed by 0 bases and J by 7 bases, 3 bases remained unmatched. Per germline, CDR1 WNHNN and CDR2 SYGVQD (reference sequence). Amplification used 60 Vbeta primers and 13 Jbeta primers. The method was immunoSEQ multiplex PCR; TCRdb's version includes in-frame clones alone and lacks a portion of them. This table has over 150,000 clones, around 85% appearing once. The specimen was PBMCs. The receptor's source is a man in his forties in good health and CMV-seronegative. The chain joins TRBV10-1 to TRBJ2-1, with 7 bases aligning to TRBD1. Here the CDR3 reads CASSESGTANEQFF. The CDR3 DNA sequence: TGCGCCAGCAGTGAGTCGGGGACAGCGAATGAGCAGTTCTTC.